These 5 T cell receptor beta chains were all obtained from the same sample, sequenced in a study of PD-1 blockade in classical Hodgkin lymphoma. All the patients suffered relapse after autologous stem cell transplantation, and brentuximab vedotin exposure differed. TCRdb's copy holds only in-frame clones and misses some; the assay was immunoSEQ multiplex PCR. The data contain about 150,000 clones, about four fifths of them singletons. Specimen: peripheral blood mononuclear cells (PBMCs), collected before the second cycle of nivolumab. These receptors all come from a human donor with classical Hodgkin lymphoma.

This clone was seen a handful of times. The chain links TRBV5-4 to TRBJ2-5, with D unresolved. Trimming removed 4 bases at V and 4 bases at J, with 14 bases between. CDR1 is SGHNT and CDR2 is YYREEE in the germline V gene (reference sequence). The CDR3 contains 14 residues. CDR3 sequence: CASSRPEIGETQYF. CDR3 DNA sequence: TGTGCCAGCAGCCGCCCGGAGATCGGAGAGACCCAGTACTTC.

This chain joins TRBV7-3 and TRBJ1-1; TRBD1 is a possible D gene (5 bases). V lost 5 bases and J 8 bases, leaving 15 bases between the germline ends. In germline, CDR1 is SGHTA, CDR2 FQGTGA. The CDR3 loop spans 13 amino acids. CDR3 in amino acids: CASSIPGAREAFF. The CDR3 bases are TGTGCCAGCAGCATCCCCGGGGCCCGGGAAGCTTTCTTT.

J is TRBJ1-2 and V is TRBV27; unclear D gene. Germline values: CDR1 MNHEY, CDR2 SMNVEV (reference sequence). This CDR3 region has 14 residues. V lost 5 bases, J lost 5 bases, and 15 bases lay in between. The CDR3 sequence: CASSPAGSGYGYTF. The CDR3 DNA follows: TGTGCCAGCAGTCCAGCCGGGAGCGGGTATGGCTACACCTTC.

The V and J genes are TRBV16 and TRBJ1-2; D gene unclear. This CDR3 is 13 amino acids long. Germline V gives CDR1 KGHSY, CDR2 FQNENV. V was pared by 6 bases and J by 8 bases, with 16 bases between. The CDR3 protein is CASRIGRAGGYTF. The CDR3, as DNA: TGTGCCAGCAGGATTGGGAGGGCCGGAGGCTACACCTTC.

The chain recombines TRBV6-5 with TRBJ2-7, with D unresolved. The CDR3 length is 15 residues. The ends were cut back, 7 bases at V and 0 bases at J, with 16 bases in the middle. Germline CDR1 and CDR2: MNHEY and SVGAGI. CDR3 sequence (DNA): TGTGCCAGCAACCCAGGACCCTCGAGCTCCTACGAGCAGTACTTC. It codes for CASNPGPSSSYEQYF.